This T cell receptor (beta chain) was recovered during a study of CD8+ T cells in alopecia areata. It was cDNA, reverse transcribed from extracted RNA, that served as the sequencing template. The method was immunoSEQ multiplex PCR; TCRdb's version includes in-frame clones alone and lacks a portion of them. Here the sample spans over 50,000 clones, 45% to 50% being singletons. Germline V gene sequence: CDR1 SGHVS, CDR2 FNYEAQ. CDR3 size: 15 residues. V trimming: 4 bases; J trimming: 8 bases; junction bases outside the gene matches: 13. V gene TRBV7-6 combines with J gene TRBJ2-5; 7 bases align to TRBD2. This receptor was identified in a human donor with alopecia areata. This material consisted of CD8+ T cells sorted from blood, taken at week 0. The CDR3 spells CASSYAREILDTQYF. The CDR3 region has the DNA TGTGCCAGCAGCTACGCGCGGGAGATCCTAGATACCCAGTACTTC.